This T cell receptor beta chain was documented in a study of T cells in Graves' hyperthyroidism and ophthalmopathy. Study background: Pretreatment peripheral blood was obtained at initial diagnosis.

TCR beta CDR3 region amplification was performed from RNA transcripts. The HTBI set primed first-round TCR CDR3 RT-PCR. MiXCR, applied by TCRdb to the multiplex PCR reads, yields one record per CDR3 protein. The table lists about 420,000 distinct CDR3 sequences, 15% to 18% of them singletons. This clonotype was seen repeatedly, ten times or more. Antigen specificity is unknown. Study-level findings and limits: By a 13 V-J model, ophthalmopathy was set apart from stable hyperthyroidism. Appearing also in blood were most of the thyroid clonotypes expanded above 0.001.

The germline gives CDR1 MNHNS, CDR2 SASEGT. This CDR3 has 15 amino acids. Losses at the gene ends were 2 bases for V and 3 bases for J; bases not matched to a gene: 4. Sequences were obtained from blood. This sequence joins TRBV6-1 and TRBJ2-1, with 7 bases fitting TRBD2. This receptor was identified in a young woman with Graves' hyperthyroidism. The CDR3 is CASSEMGGVYNEQFF. The CDR3 DNA reads TGTGCCAGCAGTGAAATGGGGGGGGTCTACAATGAGCAGTTCTTC.